This paragraph covers one TCR beta chain sequence. The CDR3 sequence is 14 residues long. V dropped 6 bases and J dropped 6; count of bases not matched to a gene: 7. Germline assignment: CDR1 MDHEN and CDR2 SYDVKM. The data were obtained in a study of T cell responses to AZD1222 COVID-19 vaccine. Generated by immunoSEQ multiplex PCR, the TCRdb table keeps only in-frame clones and is missing some. The data show about 99,000 clones, 70% to 90% seen once. This TCR came from an adult in good health. The J gene is TRBJ1-4, the V gene TRBV28; 7 bases are a match to TRBD1. The sample consisted of peripheral blood, taken on day 0 of AZD1222 vaccination. The CDR3 region has the DNA TGTGCCAGCAGGCCAGGGACAGACTATGAAAAACTGTTTTTT. Its protein is CASRPGTDYEKLFF.